This T cell receptor beta chain was found in a study of cytomegalovirus exposure and HLA in healthy donors. Study-level findings and limits: Association with HLA alleles at 0.05 false discovery rate was found for around 17,000 TCR beta sequences in a later analysis. The HLA-A and HLA-B alleles of most subjects were reportedly predicted accurately from TCR beta sequences. In a later analysis, TCR beta V- and J-gene trimming was associated with a missense DCLRE1C variant.

V lost 5 bases and J 0 bases, leaving 16 bases between the germline ends. The CDR3 has 16 amino acids. Germline V gene sequence: CDR1 SEHNR, CDR2 FQNEAQ (reference sequence). Worth noting for this clone: Its antigen is not known.

Primers for the PCR totalled 60 Vbeta and 13 Jbeta. Using immunoSEQ multiplex PCR, the repertoire was profiled, and TCRdb retains in-frame clones only, with some absent. This sample has approximately 150,000 clones, with roughly 75% found just once. The chain joins TRBV7-9 to TRBJ1-2, with D perhaps TRBD1 (5 bases). The specimen was PBMCs. This TCR was recovered from a female donor in good health and CMV-seronegative. For the CDR3, the DNA is TGTGCCAGCAGCCCCTCGGGGGAGGGCACTAACTATGGCTACACCTTC. Amino acids: CASSPSGEGTNYGYTF.